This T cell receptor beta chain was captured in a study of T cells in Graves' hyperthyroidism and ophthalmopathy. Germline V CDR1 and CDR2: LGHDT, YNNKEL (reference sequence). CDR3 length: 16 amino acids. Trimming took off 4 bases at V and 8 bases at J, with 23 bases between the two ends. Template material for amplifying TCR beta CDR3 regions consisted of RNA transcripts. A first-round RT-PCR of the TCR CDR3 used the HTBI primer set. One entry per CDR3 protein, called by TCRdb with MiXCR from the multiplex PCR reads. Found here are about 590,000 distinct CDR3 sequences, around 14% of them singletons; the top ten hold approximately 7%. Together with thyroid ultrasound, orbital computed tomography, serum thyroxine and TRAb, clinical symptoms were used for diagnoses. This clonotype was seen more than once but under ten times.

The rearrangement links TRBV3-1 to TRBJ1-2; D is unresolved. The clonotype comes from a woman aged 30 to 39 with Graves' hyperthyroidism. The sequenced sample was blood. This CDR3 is CASSPHQATPRWGYTF. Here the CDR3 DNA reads TGTGCCAGCAGCCCCCATCAGGCGACACCCCGGTGGGGCTACACCTTC.